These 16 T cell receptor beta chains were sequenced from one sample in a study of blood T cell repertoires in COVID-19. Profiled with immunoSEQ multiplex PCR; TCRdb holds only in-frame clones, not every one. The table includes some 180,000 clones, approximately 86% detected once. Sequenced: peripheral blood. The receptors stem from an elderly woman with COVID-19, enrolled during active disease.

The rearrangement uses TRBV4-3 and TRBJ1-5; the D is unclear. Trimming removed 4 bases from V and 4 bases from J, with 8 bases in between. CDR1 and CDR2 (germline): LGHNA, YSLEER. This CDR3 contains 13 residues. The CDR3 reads CASSRGRNQPQHF. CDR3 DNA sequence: TGCGCCAGCAGCCGAGGCCGGAATCAGCCCCAGCATTTT.

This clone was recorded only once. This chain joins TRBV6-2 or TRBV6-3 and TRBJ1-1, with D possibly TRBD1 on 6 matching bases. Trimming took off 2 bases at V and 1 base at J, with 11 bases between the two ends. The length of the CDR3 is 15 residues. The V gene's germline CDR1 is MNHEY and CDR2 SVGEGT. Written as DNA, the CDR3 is TGTGCCAGCAGTTACCCTCAGGGGAGGAACACTGAAGCTTTCTTT. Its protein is CASSYPQGRNTEAFF.

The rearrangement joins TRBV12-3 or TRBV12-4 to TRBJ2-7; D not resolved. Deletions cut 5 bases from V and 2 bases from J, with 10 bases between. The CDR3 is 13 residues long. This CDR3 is CASSPPAAYEQYF. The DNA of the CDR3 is TGTGCCAGCAGTCCTCCGGCGGCCTACGAGCAGTACTTC.

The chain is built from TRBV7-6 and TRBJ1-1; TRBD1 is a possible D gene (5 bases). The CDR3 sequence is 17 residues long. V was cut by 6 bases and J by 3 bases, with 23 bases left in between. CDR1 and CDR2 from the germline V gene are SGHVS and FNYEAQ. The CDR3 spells CASSPDEGEGLDTEAFF. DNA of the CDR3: TGTGCCAGCAGTCCTGACGAAGGGGAGGGGCTGGACACTGAAGCTTTCTTT.

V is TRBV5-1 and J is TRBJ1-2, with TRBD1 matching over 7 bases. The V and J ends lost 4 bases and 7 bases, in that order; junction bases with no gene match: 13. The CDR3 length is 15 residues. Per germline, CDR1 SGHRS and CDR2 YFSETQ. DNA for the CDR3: TGCGCCAGCAGCATCGACAGGGATGGGGCTGGTGGCTACACCTTC. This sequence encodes CASSIDRDGAGGYTF.

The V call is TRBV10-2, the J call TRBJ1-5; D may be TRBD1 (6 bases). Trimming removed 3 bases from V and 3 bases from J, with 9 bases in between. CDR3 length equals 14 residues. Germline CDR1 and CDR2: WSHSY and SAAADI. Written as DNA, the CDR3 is TGCGCCAGCAGTGATGACAGGTTCAATCAGCCCCAGCATTTT. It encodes CASSDDRFNQPQHF.

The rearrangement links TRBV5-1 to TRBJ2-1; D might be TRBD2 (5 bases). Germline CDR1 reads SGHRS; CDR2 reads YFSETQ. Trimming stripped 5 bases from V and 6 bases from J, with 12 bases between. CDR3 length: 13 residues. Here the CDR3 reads CASRAGIGNEQFF. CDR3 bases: TGCGCCAGCAGGGCCGGGATCGGCAATGAGCAGTTCTTC.

CDR3 amino acids: CASSELDSSSSTIYF. CDR3 sequence (DNA): TGTGCCAGCAGTGAATTGGACAGTTCGAGTAGCACCATATATTTT. The chain has TRBV2 and TRBJ1-3, with TRBD1 as a possible D gene (6 bases). V gave up 2 bases and J gave up 9 bases, with 17 bases separating them. This CDR3 is built from 15 residues. The germline CDR1 and CDR2 sequences are SNHLY and FYNNEI.

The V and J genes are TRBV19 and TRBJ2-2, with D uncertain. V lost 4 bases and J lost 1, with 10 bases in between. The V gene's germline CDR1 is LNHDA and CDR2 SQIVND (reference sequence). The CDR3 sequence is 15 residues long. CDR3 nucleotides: TGTGCCAGTAGTAGAAATCCAGGGAACACCGGGGAGCTGTTTTTT. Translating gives CASSRNPGNTGELFF.

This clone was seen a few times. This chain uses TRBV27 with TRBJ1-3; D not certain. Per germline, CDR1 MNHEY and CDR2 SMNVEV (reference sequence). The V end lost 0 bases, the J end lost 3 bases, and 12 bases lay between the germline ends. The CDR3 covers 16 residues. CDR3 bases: TGTGCCAGCAGTTTATCTGGGAGAGGAGGTGGAAACACCATATATTTT. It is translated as CASSLSGRGGGNTIYF.

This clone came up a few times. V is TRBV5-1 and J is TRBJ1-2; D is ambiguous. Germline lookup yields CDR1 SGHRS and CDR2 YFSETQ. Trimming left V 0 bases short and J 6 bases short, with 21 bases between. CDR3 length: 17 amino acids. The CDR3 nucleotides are TGCGCCAGCAGCTTGGAACCACGTAACAGCGGCACCGATGGCTACACCTTC. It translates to CASSLEPRNSGTDGYTF.

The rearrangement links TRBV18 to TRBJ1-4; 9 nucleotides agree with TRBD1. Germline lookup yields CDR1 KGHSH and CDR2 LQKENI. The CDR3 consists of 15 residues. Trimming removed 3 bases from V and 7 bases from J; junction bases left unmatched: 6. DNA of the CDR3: TGTGCCAGCTCACCCTTGACAGGGGGTAGTGAAAAACTGTTTTTT. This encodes CASSPLTGGSEKLFF.

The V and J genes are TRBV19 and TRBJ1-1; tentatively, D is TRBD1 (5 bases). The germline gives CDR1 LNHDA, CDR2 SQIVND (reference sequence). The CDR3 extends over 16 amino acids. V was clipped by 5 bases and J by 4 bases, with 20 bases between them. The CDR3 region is CASSASGLRRGTEAFF. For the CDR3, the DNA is TGTGCCAGTAGTGCATCAGGGCTCCGTAGAGGCACTGAAGCTTTCTTT.

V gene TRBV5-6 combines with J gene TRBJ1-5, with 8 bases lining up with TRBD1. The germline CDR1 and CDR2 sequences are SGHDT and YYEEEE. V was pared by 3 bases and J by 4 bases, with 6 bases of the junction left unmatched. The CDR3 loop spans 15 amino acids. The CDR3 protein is CASSSGDRNNQPQHF. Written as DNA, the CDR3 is TGTGCCAGCAGCTCCGGGGACAGGAATAATCAGCCCCAGCATTTT.

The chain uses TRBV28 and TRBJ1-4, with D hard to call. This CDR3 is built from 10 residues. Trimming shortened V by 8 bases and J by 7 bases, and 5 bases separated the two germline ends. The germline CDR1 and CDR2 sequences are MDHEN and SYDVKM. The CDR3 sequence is CASYSEKLFF. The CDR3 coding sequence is TGTGCCAGCTACAGTGAAAAACTGTTTTTT.

The DNA for the CDR3 is TGTGCCAGCAGCTACCAGGTTGGGGGGACTAATGAAAAACTGTTTTTT. It codes for CASSYQVGGTNEKLFF. The rearrangement links TRBV11-2 to TRBJ1-4; D perhaps matches TRBD1 (5 bases). CDR1 is SGHAT, CDR2 FQNNGV, per germline. The CDR3 length is 16 residues. V was pared by 4 bases and J by 2 bases, with 14 bases between.